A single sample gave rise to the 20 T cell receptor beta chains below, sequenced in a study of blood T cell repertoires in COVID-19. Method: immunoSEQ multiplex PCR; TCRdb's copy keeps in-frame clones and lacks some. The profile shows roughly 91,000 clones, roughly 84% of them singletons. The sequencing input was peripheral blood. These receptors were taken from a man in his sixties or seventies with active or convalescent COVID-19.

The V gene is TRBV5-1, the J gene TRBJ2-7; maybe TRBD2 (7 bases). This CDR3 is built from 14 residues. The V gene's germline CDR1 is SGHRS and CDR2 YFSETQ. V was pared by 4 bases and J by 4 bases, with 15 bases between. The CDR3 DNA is TGCGCCAGCAGCCCGACCGGGGGGCGGTACGAGCAGTACTTC. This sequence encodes CASSPTGGRYEQYF.

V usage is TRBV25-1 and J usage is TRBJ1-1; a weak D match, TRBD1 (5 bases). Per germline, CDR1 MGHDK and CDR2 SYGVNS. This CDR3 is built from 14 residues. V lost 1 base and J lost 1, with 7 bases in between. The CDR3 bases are TGTGCCAGCAGTGAATGGGGGGGGAACACTGAAGCTTTCTTT. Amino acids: CASSEWGGNTEAFF.

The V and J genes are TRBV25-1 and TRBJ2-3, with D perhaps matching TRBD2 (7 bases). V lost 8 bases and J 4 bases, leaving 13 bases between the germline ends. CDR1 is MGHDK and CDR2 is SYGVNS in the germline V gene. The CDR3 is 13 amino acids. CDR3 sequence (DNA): TGTGCCAGCTGGGGGGGGCAGGCAGATACGCAGTATTTT. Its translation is CASWGGQADTQYF. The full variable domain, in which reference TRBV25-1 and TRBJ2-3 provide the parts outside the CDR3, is EADIYQTPRYLVIGTGKKITLECSQTMGHDKMYWYQQDPGMELHLIHYSYGVNSTEKGDLSSESTVSRIRTEHFPLTLESARPSHTSQYLCASWGGQADTQYFGPGTRLTVL.

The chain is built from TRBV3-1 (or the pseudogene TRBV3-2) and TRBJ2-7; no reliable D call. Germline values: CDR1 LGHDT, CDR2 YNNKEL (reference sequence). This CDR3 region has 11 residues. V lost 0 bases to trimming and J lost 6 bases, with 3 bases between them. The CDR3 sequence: CASSQEREQYF. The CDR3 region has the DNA TGTGCCAGCAGCCAAGAGCGCGAGCAGTACTTC.

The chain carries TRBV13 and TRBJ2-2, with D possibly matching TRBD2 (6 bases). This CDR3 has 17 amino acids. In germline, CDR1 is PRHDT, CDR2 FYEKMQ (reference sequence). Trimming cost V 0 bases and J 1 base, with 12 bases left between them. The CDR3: CASSLGAGRRNTGELFF. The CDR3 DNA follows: TGTGCCAGCAGCTTAGGGGCAGGGAGGAGGAACACCGGGGAGCTGTTTTTT.

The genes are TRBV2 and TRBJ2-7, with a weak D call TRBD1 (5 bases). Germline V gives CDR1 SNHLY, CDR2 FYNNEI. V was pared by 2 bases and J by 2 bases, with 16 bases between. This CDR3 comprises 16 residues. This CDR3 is CASSEFSGRETYEQYF. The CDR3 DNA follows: TGTGCCAGCAGTGAATTTTCGGGCAGGGAAACCTACGAGCAGTACTTC.

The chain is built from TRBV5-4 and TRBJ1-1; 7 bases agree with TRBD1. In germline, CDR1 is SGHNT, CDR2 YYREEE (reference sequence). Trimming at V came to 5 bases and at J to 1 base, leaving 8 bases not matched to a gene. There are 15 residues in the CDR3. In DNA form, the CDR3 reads TGTGCCAGCAGGCCGGGGACAGCGCCGAACACTGAAGCTTTCTTT. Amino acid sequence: CASRPGTAPNTEAFF.

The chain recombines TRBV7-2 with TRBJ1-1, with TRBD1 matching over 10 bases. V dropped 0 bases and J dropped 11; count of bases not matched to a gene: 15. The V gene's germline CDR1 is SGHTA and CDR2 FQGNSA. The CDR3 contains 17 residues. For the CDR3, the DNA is TGTGCCAGCAGCTTAGCGGGGCGGGGACAGGGGAAAAGGGGGGCTTTCTTT. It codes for CASSLAGRGQGKRGAFF.

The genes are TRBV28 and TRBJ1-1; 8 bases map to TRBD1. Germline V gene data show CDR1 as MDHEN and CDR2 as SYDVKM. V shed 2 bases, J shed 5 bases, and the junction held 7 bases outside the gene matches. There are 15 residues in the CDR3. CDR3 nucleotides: TGTGCCAGCAGTTTAAAGGTCAGGGGGCGTACTGAAGCTTTCTTT. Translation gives CASSLKVRGRTEAFF.

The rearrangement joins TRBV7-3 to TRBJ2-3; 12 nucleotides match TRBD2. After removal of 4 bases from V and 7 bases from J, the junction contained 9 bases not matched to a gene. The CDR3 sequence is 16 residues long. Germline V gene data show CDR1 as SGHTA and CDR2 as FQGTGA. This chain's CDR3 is CASSSDLAGGRNTQYF. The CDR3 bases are TGTGCCAGCAGCTCCGATCTAGCGGGGGGGCGAAATACGCAGTATTTT.

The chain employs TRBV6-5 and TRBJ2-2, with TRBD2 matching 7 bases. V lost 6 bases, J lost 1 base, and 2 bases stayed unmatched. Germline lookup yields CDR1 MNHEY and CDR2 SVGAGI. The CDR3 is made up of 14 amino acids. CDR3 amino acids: CASRSGGNTGELFF. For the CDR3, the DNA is TGTGCCAGCAGGTCGGGGGGGAACACCGGGGAGCTGTTTTTT.

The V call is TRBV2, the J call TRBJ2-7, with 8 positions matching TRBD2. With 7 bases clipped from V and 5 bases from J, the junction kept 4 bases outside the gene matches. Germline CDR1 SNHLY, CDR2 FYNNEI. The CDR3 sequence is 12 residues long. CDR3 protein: CASKGLGNEQYF. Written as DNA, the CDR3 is TGTGCCAGCAAGGGACTAGGCAACGAGCAGTACTTC.

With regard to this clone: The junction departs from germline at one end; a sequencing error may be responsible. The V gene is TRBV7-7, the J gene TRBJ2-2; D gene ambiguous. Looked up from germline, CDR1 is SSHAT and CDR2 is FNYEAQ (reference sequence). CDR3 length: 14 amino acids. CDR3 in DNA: TGTGCTAGCAGCTTAGGAGAGAACACCGGGGAGCTGTTTTTT. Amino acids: CASSLGENTGELFF. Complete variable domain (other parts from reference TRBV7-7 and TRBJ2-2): GAGVSQSPRYKVTKRGQDVTLRCDPISSHATLYWYQQALGQGPEFLTYFNYEAQPDKSGLPSDRFSAERPEGSISTLTIQRTEQRDSAMYRCASSLGENTGELFFGEGSRLTVL.

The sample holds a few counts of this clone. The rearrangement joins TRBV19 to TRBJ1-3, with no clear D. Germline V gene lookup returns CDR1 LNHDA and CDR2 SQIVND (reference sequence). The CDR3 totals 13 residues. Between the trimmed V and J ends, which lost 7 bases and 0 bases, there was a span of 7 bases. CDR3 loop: CASNRLSGNTIYF. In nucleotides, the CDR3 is TGTGCCAGTAATCGTCTCTCTGGAAACACCATATATTTT.

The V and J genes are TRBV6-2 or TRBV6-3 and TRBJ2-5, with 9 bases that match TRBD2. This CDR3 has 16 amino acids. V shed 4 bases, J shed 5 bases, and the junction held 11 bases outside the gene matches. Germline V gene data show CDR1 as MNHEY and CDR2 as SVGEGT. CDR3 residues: CASSSSRGGARETQYF. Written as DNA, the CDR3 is TGTGCCAGCAGTTCGAGCCGCGGGGGGGCCCGGGAGACCCAGTACTTC.

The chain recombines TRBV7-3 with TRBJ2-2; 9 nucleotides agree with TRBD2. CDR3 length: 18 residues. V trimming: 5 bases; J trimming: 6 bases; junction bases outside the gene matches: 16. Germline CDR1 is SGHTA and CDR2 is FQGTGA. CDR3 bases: TGTGCCAGCAGCCCCCGGGCGGGGGGGCCCGTGGTCTCCGGGGAGCTGTTTTTT. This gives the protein CASSPRAGGPVVSGELFF. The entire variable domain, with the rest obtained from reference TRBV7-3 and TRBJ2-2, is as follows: GAGVSQTPSNKVTEKGKYVELRCDPISGHTALYWYRQSLGQGPEFLIYFQGTGAADDSGLPNDRFFAVRPEGSVSTLKIQRTERGDSAVYLCASSPRAGGPVVSGELFFGEGSRLTVL.

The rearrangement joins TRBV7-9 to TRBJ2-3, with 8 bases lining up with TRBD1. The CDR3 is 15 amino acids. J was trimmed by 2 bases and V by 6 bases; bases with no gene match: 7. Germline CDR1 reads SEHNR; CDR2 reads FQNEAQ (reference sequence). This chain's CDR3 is CASSPGQANTDTQYF. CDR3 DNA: TGTGCCAGCAGTCCGGGACAGGCAAACACAGATACGCAGTATTTT.

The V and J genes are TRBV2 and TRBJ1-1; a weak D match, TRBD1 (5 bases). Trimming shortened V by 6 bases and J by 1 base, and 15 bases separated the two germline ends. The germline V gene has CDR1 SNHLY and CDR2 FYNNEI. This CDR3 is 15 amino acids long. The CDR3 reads CASSPGRARNTEAFF. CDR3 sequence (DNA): TGTGCCAGCAGCCCAGGGAGGGCCAGGAACACTGAAGCTTTCTTT.

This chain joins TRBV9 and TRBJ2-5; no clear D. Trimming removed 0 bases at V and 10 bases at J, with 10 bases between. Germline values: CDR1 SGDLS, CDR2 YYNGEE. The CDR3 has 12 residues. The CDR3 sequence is CASSVDGRVQYF. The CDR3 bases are TGTGCCAGCAGCGTAGATGGGCGAGTCCAGTACTTC.

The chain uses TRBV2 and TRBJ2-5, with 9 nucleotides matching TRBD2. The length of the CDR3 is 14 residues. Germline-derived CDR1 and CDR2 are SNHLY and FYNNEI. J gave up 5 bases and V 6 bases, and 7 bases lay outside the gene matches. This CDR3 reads CASRGGGASETQYF. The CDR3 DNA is TGTGCCAGCAGGGGCGGGGGGGCCTCGGAGACCCAGTACTTC.